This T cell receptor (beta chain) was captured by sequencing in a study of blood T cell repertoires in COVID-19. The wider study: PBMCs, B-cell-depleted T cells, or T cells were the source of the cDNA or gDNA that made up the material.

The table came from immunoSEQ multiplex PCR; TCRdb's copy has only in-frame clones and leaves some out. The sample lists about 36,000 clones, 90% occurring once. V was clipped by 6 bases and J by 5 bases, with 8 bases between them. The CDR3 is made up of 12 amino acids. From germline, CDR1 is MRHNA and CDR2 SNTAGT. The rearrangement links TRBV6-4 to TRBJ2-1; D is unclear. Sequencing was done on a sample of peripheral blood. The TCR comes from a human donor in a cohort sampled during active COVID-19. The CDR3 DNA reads TGTGCCAGCAGACCCTACGACAATGAGCAGTTCTTC. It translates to CASRPYDNEQFF.